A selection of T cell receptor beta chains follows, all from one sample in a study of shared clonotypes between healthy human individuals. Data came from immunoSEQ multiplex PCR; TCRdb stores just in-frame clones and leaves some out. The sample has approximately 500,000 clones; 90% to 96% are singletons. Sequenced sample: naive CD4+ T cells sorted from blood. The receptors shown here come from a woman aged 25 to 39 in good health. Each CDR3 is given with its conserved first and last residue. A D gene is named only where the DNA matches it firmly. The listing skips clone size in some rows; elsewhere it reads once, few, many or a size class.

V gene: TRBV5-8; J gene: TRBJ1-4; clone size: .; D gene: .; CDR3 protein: CASSLYGAANEKLFF; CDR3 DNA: TGTGCCAGCAGCTTGTATGGGGCGGCTAATGAAAAACTGTTTTTT
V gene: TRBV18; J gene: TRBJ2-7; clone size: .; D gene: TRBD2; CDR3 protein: CASSPPTWEGFEQYF; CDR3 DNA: TGTGCCAGCTCACCACCGACGTGGGAGGGGTTCGAGCAGTACTTC
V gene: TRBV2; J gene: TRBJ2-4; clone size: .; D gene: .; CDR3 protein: CASREAALAKNIQYF; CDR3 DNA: TGTGCCAGCAGAGAAGCAGCCTTAGCCAAAAACATTCAGTACTTC
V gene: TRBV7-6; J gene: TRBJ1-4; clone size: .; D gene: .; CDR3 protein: CASSLQWGRQPEKLFF; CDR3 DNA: TGTGCCAGCAGCTTACAGTGGGGCAGACAACCTGAAAAACTGTTTTTT
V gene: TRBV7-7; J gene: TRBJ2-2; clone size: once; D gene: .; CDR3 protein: CASSFRATANTGELFF; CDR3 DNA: TGTGCCAGCAGCTTTAGGGCGACCGCTAACACCGGGGAGCTGTTTTTT
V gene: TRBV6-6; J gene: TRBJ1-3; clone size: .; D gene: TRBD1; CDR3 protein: CASSWGRGAGNTIYF; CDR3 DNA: TGTGCCAGCAGTTGGGGCAGGGGGGCTGGAAACACCATATATTTT
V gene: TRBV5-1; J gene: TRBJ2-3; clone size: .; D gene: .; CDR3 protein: CASSLAGRGQTDTQYF; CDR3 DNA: TGCGCCAGCAGCTTGGCCGGTCGGGGGCAAACAGATACGCAGTATTTT
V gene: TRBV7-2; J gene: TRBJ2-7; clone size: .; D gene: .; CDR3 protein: CASSFVGSSYEQYF; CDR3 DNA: TGTGCCAGCAGCTTTGTCGGCAGCTCCTACGAGCAGTACTTC
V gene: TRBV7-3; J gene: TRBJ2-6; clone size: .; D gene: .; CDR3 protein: CASSLVGISGANVLTF; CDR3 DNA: TGTGCCAGCAGCTTGGTAGGGATCTCTGGGGCCAACGTCCTGACTTTC
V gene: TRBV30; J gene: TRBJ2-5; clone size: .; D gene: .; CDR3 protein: CAWSRDNQETQYF; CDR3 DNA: TGTGCCTGGAGTCGGGACAACCAAGAGACCCAGTACTTC
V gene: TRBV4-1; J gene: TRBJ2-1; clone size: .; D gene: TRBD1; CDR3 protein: CASSGQALSEQFF; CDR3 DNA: TGCGCCAGCAGCGGACAGGCCTTAAGTGAGCAGTTCTTC
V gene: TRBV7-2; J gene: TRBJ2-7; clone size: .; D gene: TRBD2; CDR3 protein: CASSLALGLASYEQYF; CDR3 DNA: TGTGCCAGCAGCTTAGCGTTAGGACTAGCTTCCTACGAGCAGTACTTC
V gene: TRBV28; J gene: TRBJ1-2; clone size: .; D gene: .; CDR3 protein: CASSYLRGSGYTF; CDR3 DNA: TGTGCCAGCAGTTACCTCAGGGGTTCTGGCTACACCTTC
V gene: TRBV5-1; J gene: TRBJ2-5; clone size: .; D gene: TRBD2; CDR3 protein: CASSLRGTSGKETQYF; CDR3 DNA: TGCGCCAGCAGCTTGCGTGGGACTAGCGGGAAAGAGACCCAGTACTTC
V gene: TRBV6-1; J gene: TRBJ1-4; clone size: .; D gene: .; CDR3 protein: CASRPPGGKLFF; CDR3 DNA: TGTGCCAGCCGTCCCCCGGGGGGAAAACTGTTTTTT
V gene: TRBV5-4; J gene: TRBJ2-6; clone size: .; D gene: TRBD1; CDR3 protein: CASSPWTGETGANVLTF; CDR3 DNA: TGTGCCAGCAGCCCCTGGACAGGGGAAACCGGGGCCAACGTCCTGACTTTC
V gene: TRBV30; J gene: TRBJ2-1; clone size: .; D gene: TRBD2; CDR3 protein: CAWSGLAGTGGFAEQFF; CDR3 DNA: TGTGCCTGGAGTGGACTAGCGGGGACTGGGGGGTTCGCCGAGCAGTTCTTC
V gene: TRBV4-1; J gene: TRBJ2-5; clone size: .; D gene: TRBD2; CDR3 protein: CASSSTAGGPGETQYF; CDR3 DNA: TGCGCCAGCAGTTCCACAGCGGGAGGGCCTGGGGAGACCCAGTACTTC
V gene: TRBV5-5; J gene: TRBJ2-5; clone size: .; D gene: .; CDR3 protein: CASSKWGVRETQYF; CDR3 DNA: TGTGCCAGCAGTAAATGGGGGGTACGAGAGACCCAGTACTTC
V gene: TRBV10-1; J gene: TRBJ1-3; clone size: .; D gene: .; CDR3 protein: CASSDRASGNTIYF; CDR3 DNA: TGCGCCAGCAGTGATCGCGCGTCTGGAAACACCATATATTTT
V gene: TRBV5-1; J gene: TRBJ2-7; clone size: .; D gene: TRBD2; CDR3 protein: CASSPRTSDYEQYF; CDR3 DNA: TGCGCCAGCAGCCCCCGGACTAGCGACTACGAGCAGTACTTC
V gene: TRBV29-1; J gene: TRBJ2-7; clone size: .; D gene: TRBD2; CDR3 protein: CSALTGTSGRIYEQYF; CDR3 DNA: TGCAGCGCACTGACAGGGACTAGCGGGAGAATATACGAGCAGTACTTC
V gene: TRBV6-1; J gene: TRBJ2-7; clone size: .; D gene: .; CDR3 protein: CASSAFDEQYF; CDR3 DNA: TGTGCCAGCAGTGCATTCGACGAGCAGTACTTC
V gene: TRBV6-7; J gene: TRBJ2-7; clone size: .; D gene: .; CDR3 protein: CASSYSFRREQYF; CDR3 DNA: TGTGCCAGCAGTTACTCGTTCAGGAGGGAGCAGTACTTC
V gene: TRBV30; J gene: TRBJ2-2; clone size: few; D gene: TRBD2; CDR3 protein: CARSGRANGELFF; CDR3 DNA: TGTGCCCGGAGCGGGAGGGCTAACGGGGAGCTGTTTTTT
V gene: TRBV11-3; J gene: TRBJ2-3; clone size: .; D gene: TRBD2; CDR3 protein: CASSLAGGTDTQYF; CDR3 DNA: TGTGCCAGCAGCTTAGCGGGAGGAACAGATACGCAGTATTTT
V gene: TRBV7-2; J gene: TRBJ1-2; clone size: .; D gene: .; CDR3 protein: CASSLGRGYTF; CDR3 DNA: TGTGCCAGCAGCTTAGGGAGAGGCTACACCTTC
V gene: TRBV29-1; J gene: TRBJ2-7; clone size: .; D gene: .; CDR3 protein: CSVGRGGENIYEQYF; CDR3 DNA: TGCAGCGTGGGCCGAGGGGGGGAAAATATCTACGAGCAGTACTTC
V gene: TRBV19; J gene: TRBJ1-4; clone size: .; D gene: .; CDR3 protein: CASNPNVFGEKLFF; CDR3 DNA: TGTGCCAGTAATCCCAATGTCTTTGGTGAAAAACTGTTTTTT
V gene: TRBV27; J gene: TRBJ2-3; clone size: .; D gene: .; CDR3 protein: CASSLIRGPDTQYF; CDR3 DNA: TGTGCCAGCAGTTTGATCAGGGGCCCAGATACGCAGTATTTT
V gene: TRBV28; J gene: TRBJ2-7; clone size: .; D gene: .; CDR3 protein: CASSPGISYEQYF; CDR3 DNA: TGTGCCAGCAGCCCCGGGATCTCCTACGAGCAGTACTTC
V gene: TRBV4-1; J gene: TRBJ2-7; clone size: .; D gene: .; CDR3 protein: CASSQPTGRAFYEQYF; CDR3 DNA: TGCGCCAGCAGCCAACCAACAGGGAGGGCCTTCTACGAGCAGTACTTC
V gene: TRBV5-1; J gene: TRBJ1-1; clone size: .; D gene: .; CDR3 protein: CASSSDLFSEAFF; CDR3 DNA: TGCGCCAGCAGCTCGGACTTATTTTCCGAAGCTTTCTTT
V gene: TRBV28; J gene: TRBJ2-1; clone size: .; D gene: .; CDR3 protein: CASSLSGGVNEQFF; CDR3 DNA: TGTGCCAGCAGTTTATCAGGTGGGGTCAATGAGCAGTTCTTC
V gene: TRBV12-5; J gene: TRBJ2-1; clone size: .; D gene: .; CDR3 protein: CASGLGPNDNEQFF; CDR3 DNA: TGTGCTAGTGGTTTGGGGCCTAACGACAATGAGCAGTTCTTC
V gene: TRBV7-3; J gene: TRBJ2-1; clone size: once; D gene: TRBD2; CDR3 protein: CASSQTTSGVYNEQFF; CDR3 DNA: TGTGCCAGCAGCCAAACCACTAGCGGGGTATACAATGAGCAGTTCTTC
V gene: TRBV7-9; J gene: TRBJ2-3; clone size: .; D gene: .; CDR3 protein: CASSLIMAGDTQYF; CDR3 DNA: TGTGCCAGCAGCTTAATCATGGCGGGAGATACGCAGTATTTT
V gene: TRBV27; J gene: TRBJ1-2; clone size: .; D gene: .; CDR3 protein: CASSLSQANYGYTF; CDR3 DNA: TGTGCCAGCAGTTTATCTCAGGCGAACTATGGCTACACCTTC
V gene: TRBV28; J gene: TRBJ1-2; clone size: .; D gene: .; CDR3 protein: CASSPAGTPNYGYTF; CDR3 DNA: TGTGCCAGCAGTCCGGCCGGGACACCGAACTATGGCTACACCTTC
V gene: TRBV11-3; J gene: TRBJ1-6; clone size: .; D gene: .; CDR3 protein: CASSPDSPRRAGSPLHF; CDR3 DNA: TGTGCCAGCAGCCCCGATTCACCGAGGAGGGCGGGATCACCCCTCCACTTT